This paragraph covers one T cell receptor beta chain sequence. Its matching antigen is unknown. Produced via immunoSEQ multiplex PCR; TCRdb's table is partial and in-frame only. This table holds 100,000 to 150,000 clones, about nine tenths found once. V was clipped by 0 bases and J by 10 bases, with 10 bases between them. Germline V gene lookup returns CDR1 SGHAT and CDR2 FQDESV (reference sequence). This CDR3 is 13 amino acids long. The entry originates in a study of T cell responses to AZD1222 COVID-19 vaccine. Study-wide context: Second doses were pooled across both intervals (about 4 or about 12 weeks). Findings and limits, study-wide: It should be noted that donors were predominantly white British and more often female, and clonal diversity was possibly underestimated. Baseline serology detected seropositivity in only six AZD1222 recipients.

This material consisted of peripheral blood, taken on day 0 of AZD1222 vaccination. The chain recombines TRBV11-1 with TRBJ1-5, with D uncertain. The origin of this receptor is an adult in good health. Written as DNA, the CDR3 is TGTGCCAGCAGCTTAGCGGCGGGTAGACCCCAGCATTTT. It codes for CASSLAAGRPQHF. The variable domain in full, with the rest retrieved from reference TRBV11-1 and TRBJ1-5, is EAEVAQSPRYKITEKSQAVAFWCDPISGHATLYWYRQILGQGPELLVQFQDESVVDDSQLPKDRFSAERLKGVDSTLKIQPAELGDSAMYLCASSLAAGRPQHFGDGTRLSIL.